The 27 T cell receptor beta chains listed next were all sequenced from one sample in a study of blood T cell repertoires in COVID-19. Libraries were prepared by immunoSEQ multiplex PCR; TCRdb keeps only in-frame clonotypes and omits some of them. In the table there are about 220,000 clones, roughly nine tenths of which are singletons. Sample: PBMCs or T cells enriched from blood (not recorded which). All receptors come from a woman in her 30s who had recovered from COVID-19.

This chain joins TRBV18 and TRBJ1-1; tentatively, D is TRBD1 (6 bases). The CDR3 totals 14 residues. Between the trimmed V and J ends, which lost 3 bases and 7 bases, there was a span of 15 bases. Germline V gives CDR1 KGHSH, CDR2 LQKENI. The CDR3 region is CASSPERDNSEAFF. For the CDR3, the DNA is TGTGCCAGCTCACCTGAACGGGACAATAGTGAAGCTTTCTTT. Full variable domain (remainder filled in from reference TRBV18 and TRBJ1-1): NAGVMQNPRHLVRRRGQEARLRCSPMKGHSHVYWYRQLPEEGLKFMVYLQKENIIDESGMPKERFSAEFPKEGPSILRIQQVVRGDSAAYFCASSPERDNSEAFFGQGTRLTVV.

This clone was seen only once. The V gene is TRBV7-9, the J gene TRBJ1-3; TRBD1 is a possible D gene (5 bases). Germline CDR1 and CDR2: SEHNR and FQNEAQ (reference sequence). The CDR3 extends over 14 amino acids. Trimming cost V 4 bases and J 6 bases, with 13 bases left between them. The CDR3 nucleotides are TGTGCCAGCAGCTATTTAGGGGCAGAAAACACCATATATTTT. Translating gives CASSYLGAENTIYF.

This rearrangement joins TRBV5-1 to TRBJ1-2; possibly TRBD1 for D (5 bases). The germline gives CDR1 SGHRS, CDR2 YFSETQ. V lost 4 bases to trimming and J lost 2 bases, with 15 bases between them. The CDR3 is 15 residues long. In DNA form, the CDR3 reads TGCGCCAGCAGCAGGGGAGGCGAGGGGAACTATGGCTACACCTTC. This codes for CASSRGGEGNYGYTF.

This clone was counted a single time. J is TRBJ2-7 and V is TRBV4-2, with TRBD1 identical over 7 bases. V was pared by 4 bases and J by 1 base, with 1 base of the junction left unmatched. CDR3 length equals 13 residues. Germline CDR1 and CDR2: LGHNA and YNFKEQ. CDR3: CASSRDSSYEQYF. The CDR3 DNA sequence: TGTGCCAGCAGCCGGGACAGTTCCTACGAGCAGTACTTC.

The rearrangement joins TRBV29-1 to TRBJ1-1; 8 bases are shared with TRBD1. The CDR3 contains 13 residues. Per the germline V gene, CDR1 is SQVTM and CDR2 is ANQGSEA. Losses at the gene ends were 7 bases for V and 0 bases for J; bases not matched to a gene: 4. The CDR3 region is CSGGGQVNTEAFF. CDR3 DNA sequence: TGCAGCGGAGGGGGACAGGTGAACACTGAAGCTTTCTTT.

The chain joins TRBV4-3 to TRBJ1-3, with D maybe TRBD1 (6 bases). The CDR3 extends over 16 amino acids. Germline V lookup: CDR1 LGHNA, CDR2 YSLEER. Trimming cost V 0 bases and J 2 bases, with 11 bases left between them. CDR3 bases: TGCGCCAGCAGCCAAGATAGGCAGGGGCCTGGAAACACCATATATTTT. Translated: CASSQDRQGPGNTIYF.

J is TRBJ1-3 and V is TRBV3-1 (or the pseudogene TRBV3-2); the D is unclear. The CDR3 length is 15 residues. Germline CDR1 LGHDT, CDR2 YNNKEL (reference sequence). Trimming stripped 4 bases from V and 2 bases from J, with 12 bases between. The CDR3 loop is CASSLLWATGNTIYF. CDR3 bases: TGTGCCAGCAGCCTCCTTTGGGCTACTGGAAACACCATATATTTT.

This sequence joins TRBV6-2 or TRBV6-3 and TRBJ1-4, with 7 nucleotides matching TRBD1. CDR1 is MNHEY and CDR2 is SVGEGT in the germline V gene. The length of the CDR3 is 15 residues. V was pared by 5 bases and J by 4 bases, with 7 bases of the junction left unmatched. The CDR3 DNA reads TGTGCCAGCAGTGATCCGGGACAGATTAATGAAAAACTGTTTTTT. As protein: CASSDPGQINEKLFF.

The CDR3 protein is CASSQDLRTGWTEAFF. As DNA, the CDR3 is TGTGCCAGCAGCCAAGATCTAAGGACAGGGTGGACTGAAGCTTTCTTT. This rearrangement joins TRBV3-1 (or the pseudogene TRBV3-2) to TRBJ1-1, with TRBD1 identical over 8 bases. Germline trimming cut 0 bases from V and 5 bases from J; bases unmatched to any gene: 8. The CDR3 has 16 amino acids. The V gene's germline CDR1 is LGHDT and CDR2 YNNKEL (reference sequence).

The rearrangement joins TRBV20-1 to TRBJ1-3; possibly TRBD1 for D (6 bases). CDR3 size: 11 residues. Germline V gene lookup returns CDR1 DFQATT and CDR2 SNEGSKA (reference sequence). This chain's CDR3 is CSGQTGNTIYF. CDR3 nucleotides: TGCAGCGGACAGACCGGAAACACCATATATTTT.

The chain is built from TRBV27 and TRBJ2-7; 10 bases map to TRBD1. CDR1 MNHEY and CDR2 SMNVEV come from the germline V gene (reference sequence). The CDR3 consists of 15 residues. V was clipped by 4 bases and J by 4 bases; unmatched bases: 7. DNA for the CDR3: TGTGCCAGCAGTTACTCCGGGACAGGGGCGTACGAGCAGTACTTC. Protein: CASSYSGTGAYEQYF.

Here the CDR3 DNA reads TGTGCCAGCAGTTACCACTCCGCAGGGGGTTATAATTCACCCCTCCACTTT. It translates to CASSYHSAGGYNSPLHF. The chain joins TRBV6-2 or TRBV6-3 to TRBJ1-6; TRBD1 aligns across 7 bases. The CDR3 runs 17 residues. V lost 2 bases to trimming and J lost 4 bases; unmatched junction nucleotides: 8. Per germline, CDR1 MNHEY and CDR2 SVGEGT.

The rearrangement joins TRBV9 to TRBJ2-7, with 11 bases matching TRBD1. After removal of 3 bases from V and 4 bases from J, the junction contained 6 bases not matched to a gene. The CDR3 is made up of 15 amino acids. The germline V gene encodes CDR1 SGDLS and CDR2 YYNGEE. CDR3 region: CASSARDRGVYEQYF. The CDR3 nucleotides are TGTGCCAGCAGCGCTAGGGACAGGGGGGTATACGAGCAGTACTTC.

V is TRBV5-8 and J is TRBJ1-1; TRBD1 aligns across 8 bases. CDR1 is SGHTS, CDR2 YDEGEE, per germline. The J segment lost 1 base and the V segment lost 4 bases, leaving 6 bases of the junction unmatched. The CDR3 loop spans 15 amino acids. The CDR3 DNA follows: TGTGCCAGCAGCCTTGGGACAGGAGAGAACACTGAAGCTTTCTTT. This sequence encodes CASSLGTGENTEAFF.

The chain is built from TRBV7-2 and TRBJ1-2, with a weak D call TRBD1 (6 bases). Trimming cost V 1 base and J 7 bases, with 19 bases left between them. The length of the CDR3 is 16 residues. Germline V gene lookup returns CDR1 SGHTA and CDR2 FQGNSA. CDR3 loop: CASSLDTGGQLSGYTF. Written as DNA, the CDR3 is TGTGCCAGCAGCTTAGACACGGGGGGGCAATTATCTGGCTACACCTTC.

The CDR3 DNA sequence: TGCGCCAGCAGCCAAGATCTGGGACAGGACTATGGCTACACCTTC. Encoded protein: CASSQDLGQDYGYTF. V usage is TRBV4-3 and J usage is TRBJ1-2; TRBD1 matches 8 bases. The CDR3 runs to 15 residues. With V trimmed by 0 bases and J by 3 bases, 3 bases remained unmatched. CDR1 is LGHNA, CDR2 YSLEER, per germline.

The chain carries TRBV7-8 and TRBJ2-3; possible D gene TRBD1, 5 bases. The CDR3 is 13 amino acids. Germline V gives CDR1 SGHVS, CDR2 FQNEAQ. Trimming cost V 3 bases and J 4 bases, with 8 bases left between them. CDR3 sequence reads: CASSFLQADTQYF. CDR3 in DNA: TGTGCCAGCAGCTTCCTACAGGCAGATACGCAGTATTTT. Combining the CDR3 with reference TRBV7-8 and TRBJ2-3 gives the whole variable domain GAGVSQSPRYKVAKRGQDVALRCDPISGHVSLFWYQQALGQGPEFLTYFQNEAQLDKSGLPSDRFFAERPEGSVSTLKIQRTQQEDSAVYLCASSFLQADTQYFGPGTRLTVL.

The rearrangement links TRBV7-6 to TRBJ1-1, with D perhaps TRBD1 (6 bases). Germline V CDR1 and CDR2: SGHVS, FNYEAQ. This CDR3 has 15 amino acids. Trimming removed 1 base at V and 7 bases at J, with 16 bases between. The CDR3 sequence is CASSLEGGVWLEAFF. The DNA for the CDR3 is TGTGCCAGCAGCTTAGAAGGGGGAGTCTGGCTTGAAGCTTTCTTT. Looking up the rest from reference TRBV7-6 and TRBJ1-1 gives the full variable domain: GAGVSQSPRYKVTKRGQDVALRCDPISGHVSLYWYRQALGQGPEFLTYFNYEAQQDKSGLPNDRFSAERPEGSISTLTIQRTEQRDSAMYRCASSLEGGVWLEAFFGQGTRLTVV.

V and J are TRBV3-1 (or the pseudogene TRBV3-2) and TRBJ2-5; 8 bases are shared with TRBD2. J gave up 2 bases and V 7 bases, and 12 bases lay outside the gene matches. The CDR3 consists of 16 residues. Germline values: CDR1 LGHDT, CDR2 YNNKEL (reference sequence). CDR3 sequence: CASMGLAGVRQETQYF. DNA of the CDR3: TGTGCCAGCATGGGTCTAGCGGGCGTACGTCAAGAGACCCAGTACTTC.

The rearrangement uses TRBV7-9 and TRBJ1-2, with D hard to call. This CDR3 has 13 residues. CDR1 is SEHNR, CDR2 FQNEAQ, per germline (reference sequence). V was cut by 1 base and J by 4 bases, with 7 bases left in between. CDR3 region: CASSLVYTYGYTF. CDR3 in DNA: TGTGCCAGCAGCTTAGTTTACACCTATGGCTACACCTTC. The full variable domain, completed using reference TRBV7-9 and TRBJ1-2, is DTGVSQNPRHKITKRGQNVTFRCDPISEHNRLYWYRQTLGQGPEFLTYFQNEAQLEKSRLLSDRFSAERPKGSFSTLEIQRTEQGDSAMYLCASSLVYTYGYTFGSGTRLTVV.

The V gene is TRBV12-3 or TRBV12-4, the J gene TRBJ2-5; 7 bases are a match to TRBD1. CDR3 size: 13 residues. Losses at the gene ends were 6 bases for V and 3 bases for J; bases not matched to a gene: 4. DNA for the CDR3: TGTGCCAGCAGGCGGCAGGGGGAAGAGACCCAGTACTTC. Translating it yields CASRRQGEETQYF.

In its sample, this clone was seen a few times. CDR3 bases: TGTGCCACCAGGGGCGGTCGGGGCACCGGGGAGCTGTTTTTT. Protein product: CATRGGRGTGELFF. This chain connects TRBV24-1 to TRBJ2-2; tentatively, D is TRBD2 (5 bases). This CDR3 has 14 residues. The V and J ends lost 7 bases and 4 bases respectively, with 12 bases between them. CDR1 is KGHDR and CDR2 is SFDVKD in the germline V gene.

This clone turned up a few times. V gene TRBV6-2 or TRBV6-3 combines with J gene TRBJ2-7; no clear D gene. Looked up from germline, CDR1 is MNHEY and CDR2 is SVGEGT. The V gene lost 6 bases and the J gene lost 0 bases, with 9 bases spanning the gap. This CDR3 spans 13 amino acids. The DNA for the CDR3 is TGTGCCAGCAGCTCAGCGTACTCCTACGAGCAGTACTTC. This translates into CASSSAYSYEQYF.

The chain joins TRBV7-6 to TRBJ1-3; weak D call: TRBD1 (6 bases). Germline lookup yields CDR1 SGHVS and CDR2 FNYEAQ. With 5 bases removed from V and 2 bases from J, the gap between germline ends came to 16 bases. There are 16 residues in the CDR3. CDR3 nucleotide sequence: TGTGCCAGCAGCGACCCGAGGGGGGGACCTGGAAACACCATATATTTT. This gives the protein CASSDPRGGPGNTIYF. Supplemented by reference TRBV7-6 and TRBJ1-3, the full variable domain reads GAGVSQSPRYKVTKRGQDVALRCDPISGHVSLYWYRQALGQGPEFLTYFNYEAQQDKSGLPNDRFSAERPEGSISTLTIQRTEQRDSAMYRCASSDPRGGPGNTIYFGEGSWLTVV.

In regard to this clone: At the DNA level, this CDR3 is encoded by other sequences in the same sample as well. The chain carries TRBV6-2 or TRBV6-3 and TRBJ2-7; D ambiguous. The CDR3 contains 13 residues. Deletions cut 2 bases from V and 2 bases from J, with 7 bases between. Per the germline V gene, CDR1 is MNHEY and CDR2 is SVGEGT. CDR3 bases: TGTGCCAGCAGTTACGAGGTGACCTACGAGCAGTACTTC. Translating gives CASSYEVTYEQYF.

The rearrangement links TRBV7-9 to TRBJ2-1; possibly TRBD1 for D (5 bases). Trimming removed 4 bases at V and 6 bases at J, with 19 bases between. Per the germline V gene, CDR1 is SEHNR and CDR2 is FQNEAQ (reference sequence). CDR3 length: 16 amino acids. Here the CDR3 reads CASSSPLTETGNEQFF. The DNA for the CDR3 is TGTGCCAGCAGCTCCCCATTGACAGAGACGGGCAATGAGCAGTTCTTC.

The DNA for the CDR3 is TGTGCCAGCAGCGTTCTAGCGGGGGGCCGCAACGGGGAGCTGTTTTTT. Translation: CASSVLAGGRNGELFF. This chain joins TRBV9 and TRBJ2-2; 11 bases align to TRBD2. This CDR3 has 16 residues. CDR1 is SGDLS, CDR2 YYNGEE, per germline. J gave up 7 bases and V 2 bases, and 7 bases lay outside the gene matches.